Listed below are T cell receptor beta chains from one sample, sequenced in a study of siplizumab effects on memory and regulatory T cells. The protocol was immunoSEQ multiplex PCR, while the TCRdb copy is restricted to in-frame clones and leaves out a portion. The sample yields approximately 90,000 clones, approximately 95% seen once. Sequencing was carried out using non-Treg CD4+ T cells sorted from blood. All receptors derive from a human donor in good health. CDR3s include the opening cysteine and the closing phenylalanine or tryptophan. Each record gives: J gene, clone size, D gene, V gene, CDR3 protein, CDR3 DNA. A D gene is named only where the DNA matches it firmly. Clone size is given for some rows only: seen once, a few or many times, or a class if the clone is expanded.

j_gene: TRBJ2-2; abundance: .; d_gene: TRBD2; v_gene: TRBV11-2; CDR3aa: CASSLDGRPGTGELFF; CDR3nt: TGTGCCAGCAGCTTAGACGGGAGGCCCGGCACCGGGGAGCTGTTTTTT
j_gene: TRBJ1-2; abundance: .; d_gene: TRBD1; v_gene: TRBV5-1; CDR3aa: CASSSDRDFTYGYTF; CDR3nt: TGCGCCAGCAGCTCGGACAGGGACTTTACCTATGGCTACACCTTC
j_gene: TRBJ2-2; abundance: .; d_gene: TRBD1; v_gene: TRBV6-1; CDR3aa: CASSGRTGGSNTGELFF; CDR3nt: TGTGCCAGCAGTGGGCGGACAGGGGGTTCTAACACCGGGGAGCTGTTTTTT
j_gene: TRBJ2-7; abundance: .; d_gene: .; v_gene: TRBV9; CDR3aa: CASSVGPGESYEQYF; CDR3nt: TGTGCCAGCAGCGTAGGTCCGGGGGAGTCCTACGAGCAGTACTTC
j_gene: TRBJ1-3; abundance: .; d_gene: .; v_gene: TRBV19; CDR3aa: CATRSSGNTIYF; CDR3nt: TGTGCCACCCGAAGCTCTGGAAACACCATATATTTT
j_gene: TRBJ2-2; abundance: .; d_gene: .; v_gene: TRBV15; CDR3aa: CATSRDRGVANTGELFF; CDR3nt: TGTGCCACCAGCAGAGATAGAGGGGTCGCGAACACCGGGGAGCTGTTTTTT
j_gene: TRBJ2-3; abundance: .; d_gene: TRBD2; v_gene: TRBV5-1; CDR3aa: CASSLDLSGGTTDTQYF; CDR3nt: TGCGCCAGCAGCTTGGACCTAAGCGGGGGGACCACAGATACGCAGTATTTT
j_gene: TRBJ1-1; abundance: once; d_gene: .; v_gene: TRBV6-6; CDR3aa: CASSRPVNGPAFF; CDR3nt: TGTGCCAGCAGCCGACCTGTTAACGGACCTGCTTTCTTT
j_gene: TRBJ2-3; abundance: .; d_gene: .; v_gene: TRBV10-3; CDR3aa: CAISGSGDTQYF; CDR3nt: TGTGCCATCAGTGGCTCGGGAGATACGCAGTATTTT
j_gene: TRBJ2-4; abundance: once; d_gene: TRBD2; v_gene: TRBV14; CDR3aa: CASSQGTSLAF; CDR3nt: TGTGCCAGCAGCCAAGGGACTAGTTTGGCCTTC
j_gene: TRBJ2-3; abundance: .; d_gene: TRBD1; v_gene: TRBV7-2; CDR3aa: CASSSDRVVDTQYF; CDR3nt: TGTGCCAGCAGTTCCGACAGGGTCGTGGATACGCAGTATTTT
j_gene: TRBJ1-6; abundance: .; d_gene: TRBD1; v_gene: TRBV18; CDR3aa: CASSPLGTGHSPLHF; CDR3nt: TGTGCCAGCTCACCATTGGGGACAGGGCATTCACCCCTCCACTTT
j_gene: TRBJ1-3; abundance: .; d_gene: .; v_gene: TRBV7-8; CDR3aa: CASSSRPPGTGNTIYF; CDR3nt: TGTGCCAGCAGCTCCCGTCCCCCGGGAACCGGAAACACCATATATTTT
j_gene: TRBJ1-3; abundance: .; d_gene: .; v_gene: TRBV4-2; CDR3aa: CASSPNSRRGGNTIYF; CDR3nt: TGTGCCAGCAGCCCGAACAGCCGCCGGGGGGGAAACACCATATATTTT
j_gene: TRBJ2-7; abundance: .; d_gene: .; v_gene: TRBV12-5; CDR3aa: CASGPGLKAYEQYF; CDR3nt: TGTGCTAGTGGTCCTGGACTGAAGGCCTACGAGCAGTACTTC
j_gene: TRBJ1-2; abundance: .; d_gene: .; v_gene: TRBV19; CDR3aa: CASTDKTGRYGYTF; CDR3nt: TGTGCCAGTACCGATAAGACAGGCCGCTATGGCTACACCTTC
j_gene: TRBJ1-1; abundance: .; d_gene: .; v_gene: TRBV19; CDR3aa: CASSIVEGSTEAFF; CDR3nt: TGTGCCAGTAGTATAGTTGAGGGTTCCACTGAAGCTTTCTTT
j_gene: TRBJ1-2; abundance: .; d_gene: .; v_gene: TRBV12-5; CDR3aa: CASGLARGPINYGYTF; CDR3nt: TGTGCTAGTGGTTTGGCCCGGGGGCCGATTAACTATGGCTACACCTTC
j_gene: TRBJ1-6; abundance: .; d_gene: TRBD1; v_gene: TRBV19; CDR3aa: CASQDRANSPLHF; CDR3nt: TGTGCCAGCCAGGACAGGGCTAATTCACCCCTCCACTTT
j_gene: TRBJ1-5; abundance: .; d_gene: .; v_gene: TRBV28; CDR3aa: CASSLLGLGNQPQHF; CDR3nt: TGTGCCAGCAGTTTATTAGGGTTAGGGAATCAGCCCCAGCATTTT
j_gene: TRBJ1-1; abundance: .; d_gene: .; v_gene: TRBV7-9; CDR3aa: CASSQEGVGTEAFF; CDR3nt: TGTGCCAGCAGCCAAGAGGGGGTTGGCACTGAAGCTTTCTTT
j_gene: TRBJ2-2; abundance: .; d_gene: .; v_gene: TRBV19; CDR3aa: CASSRGFFGGVRSGTGELFF; CDR3nt: TGTGCCAGTAGTAGAGGCTTTTTCGGGGGAGTAAGGTCGGGAACCGGGGAGCTGTTTTTT
j_gene: TRBJ2-1; abundance: .; d_gene: TRBD2; v_gene: TRBV30; CDR3aa: CAWGRLAGGGNEQFF; CDR3nt: TGTGCCTGGGGCCGACTAGCGGGAGGAGGCAATGAGCAGTTCTTC
j_gene: TRBJ1-1; abundance: .; d_gene: .; v_gene: TRBV9; CDR3aa: CASSETAGTDSFF; CDR3nt: TGTGCCAGCAGCGAGACCGCAGGGACCGATTCCTTCTTT
j_gene: TRBJ2-3; abundance: .; d_gene: TRBD2; v_gene: TRBV7-9; CDR3aa: CASSRGTTTGTDTQYF; CDR3nt: TGTGCCAGCAGCCGGGGGACTACTACCGGCACAGATACGCAGTATTTT
j_gene: TRBJ2-5; abundance: .; d_gene: .; v_gene: TRBV5-4; CDR3aa: CASSEGTERRETQYF; CDR3nt: TGTGCCAGCAGCGAAGGAACTGAGAGGCGAGAGACCCAGTACTTC
j_gene: TRBJ2-5; abundance: .; d_gene: .; v_gene: TRBV18; CDR3aa: CASSPPEGHMKTQYF; CDR3nt: TGTGCCAGCTCACCACCGGAAGGGCATATGAAGACCCAGTACTTC
j_gene: TRBJ1-2; abundance: few; d_gene: .; v_gene: TRBV5-1; CDR3aa: CASSNRANYGYTF; CDR3nt: TGCGCCAGCAGCAACCGGGCTAACTATGGCTACACCTTC
j_gene: TRBJ2-7; abundance: .; d_gene: TRBD2; v_gene: TRBV19; CDR3aa: CASSIVAGSSYEQYF; CDR3nt: TGTGCCAGTAGTATAGTAGCGGGTAGCTCCTACGAGCAGTACTTC
j_gene: TRBJ2-1; abundance: .; d_gene: TRBD1; v_gene: TRBV27; CDR3aa: CASSPGQGYDEQFF; CDR3nt: TGTGCCAGCAGTCCCGGACAGGGGTATGATGAGCAGTTCTTC
j_gene: TRBJ1-2; abundance: .; d_gene: .; v_gene: TRBV29-1; CDR3aa: CSGRGGYGYTF; CDR3nt: TGCAGCGGGAGGGGTGGGTATGGCTACACCTTC
j_gene: TRBJ2-7; abundance: once; d_gene: .; v_gene: TRBV6-1; CDR3aa: CASRGTTQGYEQYF; CDR3nt: TGTGCCAGCAGGGGCACCACCCAAGGATACGAGCAGTACTTC
j_gene: TRBJ1-5; abundance: .; d_gene: .; v_gene: TRBV6-5; CDR3aa: CASSRRKEGNQPQHF; CDR3nt: TGTGCCAGCAGTCGACGTAAAGAGGGTAATCAGCCCCAGCATTTT
j_gene: TRBJ1-4; abundance: .; d_gene: .; v_gene: TRBV5-6; CDR3aa: CASAYRSTAGRNEKLFF; CDR3nt: TGTGCCAGCGCTTACCGCTCCACGGCAGGACGTAATGAAAAACTGTTTTTT
j_gene: TRBJ1-5; abundance: few; d_gene: .; v_gene: TRBV19; CDR3aa: CASSPSRRGSNQPQHF; CDR3nt: TGTGCCAGTAGTCCCAGTAGGAGGGGTAGCAATCAGCCCCAGCATTTT
j_gene: TRBJ1-2; abundance: .; d_gene: .; v_gene: TRBV19; CDR3aa: CASNDFGEYGYTF; CDR3nt: TGTGCCAGTAACGACTTTGGGGAGTATGGCTACACCTTC
j_gene: TRBJ1-2; abundance: .; d_gene: TRBD1; v_gene: TRBV2; CDR3aa: CASSGGTGLVYTF; CDR3nt: TGTGCCAGCAGTGGAGGGACAGGTCTAGTCTACACCTTC